This TCR beta chain was observed in a study of neurological immune-mediated disorders. Study outcomes and limitations: Expanded clones shared no identical CDR3 amino acid sequences across subjects, which suggested private TCR-beta repertoires in all groups.

CDR3 length: 14 amino acids. The junction had 6 bases not matched to a gene; V was cut back by 0 bases and J by 9 bases. Germline CDR1 reads SGHRS; CDR2 reads YFSETQ. The cell input for sorted libraries was 1 million, and those cells were CD4+ or CD8+ T cells. TCRdb recomputed calls from the 5' RACE reads with MiXCR, one row per CDR3 protein. The table records under 45,000 distinct CDR3 sequences, roughly 15% of them present only once. This clonotype was counted at least ten times. The antigen remains undetermined. The chain joins TRBV5-1 to TRBJ1-1; 9 nucleotides align to TRBD1. Sequences were obtained from CD4+ T cells from blood. This receptor was identified in a woman in her sixties or seventies with HTLV-1-associated myelopathy (HAM/TSP). The CDR3 sequence: CASSLAGQGSQAFF. CDR3 DNA: TGCGCCAGCAGCTTGGCGGGACAGGGTTCGCAAGCTTTCTTT.